These T cell receptor beta chains were read from a single sample in a study of metastatic and nonmetastatic thyroid tumors. Via MiXCR, TCRdb re-called the PCR reads. The sample lists 3,500 to 5,000 clones, around 35% occurring once. Sequenced sample: adjacent normal tissue. All receptors come from a female donor with papillary thyroid cancer or a benign thyroid nodule (not recorded which). Some clones in this sample may be carry-over from other donors' samples. Each CDR3 is given with its conserved first and last residue. A D gene is named only where the DNA matches it firmly. Clone sizes are given selectively: once, few, many, or a class where the clone is expanded.

J: TRBJ2-3
size: medium-sized
length: 15
V: TRBV18
D: TRBD2
CDR3: CASSRDYLSTDTQYF
DNA: TGTGCCAGCTCACGGGACTACCTTAGCACAGATACGCAGTATTTT

J: TRBJ2-2
size: NA
length: 14
V: TRBV10-2
D: TRBD2
CDR3: CASRTSGNTGELFF
DNA: TGCGCCAGCAGGACTAGCGGGAACACCGGGGAGCTGTTTTTT

J: TRBJ2-7
size: few
length: 13
V: TRBV10-1
D: NA
CDR3: CASSDGSSYEQYF
DNA: TGCGCCAGCAGTGACGGGAGCTCCTACGAGCAGTACTTC

J: TRBJ2-5
size: medium-sized
length: 14
V: TRBV18
D: NA
CDR3: CASSLRQGGETQYF
DNA: TGTGCCAGCTCACTCAGACAGGGAGGAGAGACCCAGTACTTC

J: TRBJ1-1
size: NA
length: 11
V: TRBV2
D: NA
CDR3: CASSEYTEAFF
DNA: TGTGCCAGCAGTGAGTACACTGAAGCTTTCTTT

J: TRBJ1-2
size: NA
length: 14
V: TRBV7-9
D: NA
CDR3: CASSLVGHPYGYTF
DNA: TGTGCCAGCAGCTTAGTCGGCCATCCCTATGGCTACACCTTC

J: TRBJ1-5
size: NA
length: 14
V: TRBV5-5
D: NA
CDR3: CASSFSAGVQPQHF
DNA: TGTGCCAGCAGCTTTTCGGCAGGGGTTCAGCCCCAGCATTTT

J: TRBJ1-2
size: NA
length: 12
V: TRBV6-1
D: NA
CDR3: CARRPSAESYTF
DNA: TGTGCCAGACGCCCCTCGGCAGAAAGCTACACATTC

J: TRBJ1-6
size: few
length: 15
V: TRBV11-2
D: TRBD1
CDR3: CASSFQGQNNSPLHF
DNA: TGTGCCAGCAGCTTCCAGGGACAGAATAATTCACCCCTCCACTTT

J: TRBJ2-1
size: NA
length: 16
V: TRBV11-1
D: TRBD2
CDR3: CASSLMASGSYNEQFF
DNA: TGTGCCAGCAGCTTAATGGCTAGCGGGAGTTACAATGAGCAGTTCTTC

J: TRBJ1-6
size: once
length: 14
V: TRBV5-1
D: NA
CDR3: CASSLAPYNSPLHF
DNA: TGCGCCAGCAGCTTGGCTCCCTATAATTCACCCCTCCACTTT

J: TRBJ2-1
size: few
length: 15
V: TRBV6-1
D: TRBD2
CDR3: CASSGGGGRYSEQFF
DNA: TGTGCCAGCAGTGGGGGGGGAGGGAGGTACAGTGAGCAGTTCTTC

J: TRBJ2-1
size: medium-sized
length: 15
V: TRBV7-3
D: NA
CDR3: CASSLTIGAGNEQFF
DNA: TGTGCCAGCAGCTTAACGATTGGAGCGGGCAATGAGCAGTTCTTC

J: TRBJ2-4
size: large
length: 13
V: TRBV27
D: NA
CDR3: CASRGTTIGIQYF
DNA: TGTGCCAGTAGGGGGACCACAATCGGGATTCAGTACTTC

J: TRBJ1-3
size: few
length: 15
V: TRBV2
D: NA
CDR3: CASRAGSNSGNTIYF
DNA: TGTGCCAGCAGAGCCGGATCAAACTCTGGAAACACCATATATTTT

J: TRBJ2-7
size: medium-sized
length: 14
V: TRBV20-1
D: NA
CDR3: CSARDPAGSYEQYF
DNA: TGCAGTGCTAGAGATCCTGCGGGGAGCTACGAGCAGTACTTC

J: TRBJ2-1
size: few
length: 16
V: TRBV12-3/TRBV12-4
D: NA
CDR3: CASTRDRQGAYNEQFF
DNA: TGTGCCAGCACGAGAGATAGGCAAGGCGCCTACAATGAGCAGTTCTTC

J: TRBJ1-5
size: many
length: 15
V: TRBV20-1
D: TRBD1
CDR3: CSAVRQGELNQPQHF
DNA: TGCAGTGCGGTTAGACAGGGAGAATTGAATCAGCCCCAGCATTTT

J: TRBJ2-2
size: once
length: 17
V: TRBV11-2
D: TRBD2
CDR3: CASSAGTSGPNTGELFF
DNA: TGTGCCAGCAGCGCCGGGACTAGCGGGCCGAACACCGGGGAGCTGTTTTTT

J: TRBJ2-1
size: few
length: 13
V: TRBV2
D: TRBD1
CDR3: CATKGTEGDEQFF
DNA: TGTGCCACCAAAGGGACAGAGGGGGATGAGCAGTTCTTC

J: TRBJ1-2
size: few
length: 18
V: TRBV6-2/TRBV6-3
D: NA
CDR3: CASSYLSPRGGGVRGYTF
DNA: TGTGCCAGCAGTTATTTAAGTCCCCGCGGGGGAGGGGTCCGCGGCTACACCTTC

J: TRBJ2-2
size: NA
length: 12
V: TRBV11-3
D: NA
CDR3: CASSSNTGELFF
DNA: TGTGCCAGCAGCTCTAACACCGGGGAGCTGTTTTTT

J: TRBJ2-7
size: medium-sized
length: 17
V: TRBV14
D: TRBD1
CDR3: CASSRVGMGQTFYEQYF
DNA: TGTGCCAGCAGCCGAGTAGGAATGGGACAGACCTTCTACGAGCAGTACTTC

J: TRBJ2-7
size: few
length: 16
V: TRBV11-2
D: NA
CDR3: CASSIRGGTDSYEQYF
DNA: TGTGCCAGCAGCATCCGTGGGGGGACAGACTCCTACGAGCAGTACTTC

J: TRBJ2-5
size: NA
length: 14
V: TRBV7-2
D: NA
CDR3: CASSFYNTGETQYF
DNA: TGTGCCAGCAGCTTCTACAACACCGGGGAGACCCAGTACTTC

J: TRBJ1-2
size: many
length: 14
V: TRBV5-1
D: TRBD1
CDR3: CASSFNRGGYGYTF
DNA: TGCGCCAGCAGCTTCAACAGGGGAGGTTATGGCTACACCTTC

J: TRBJ2-5
size: once
length: 14
V: TRBV6-2/TRBV6-3
D: NA
CDR3: CASSALSTQETQYF
DNA: TGTGCCAGCAGTGCCCTCTCGACCCAAGAGACCCAGTACTTC

J: TRBJ2-7
size: few
length: 13
V: TRBV6-4
D: TRBD1
CDR3: CASSEGQGNEQYF
DNA: TGTGCCAGCAGTGAGGGACAGGGTAACGAGCAGTACTTC

J: TRBJ2-1
size: NA
length: 17
V: TRBV13
D: TRBD2
CDR3: CASSSGLAGGVVNEQFF
DNA: TGTGCCAGCAGCTCGGGACTAGCGGGAGGGGTTGTCAATGAGCAGTTCTTC

J: TRBJ1-4
size: few
length: 15
V: TRBV15
D: NA
CDR3: CATSGGVATNEKLFF
DNA: TGTGCCACCAGCGGCGGAGTTGCAACTAATGAAAAACTGTTTTTT

J: TRBJ1-2
size: NA
length: 16
V: TRBV20-1
D: NA
CDR3: CSARSILEGIGNGYTF
DNA: TGCAGTGCTAGGTCCATATTGGAGGGAATAGGAAATGGCTACACCTTC

J: TRBJ2-1
size: NA
length: 12
V: TRBV20-1
D: NA
CDR3: CSAKGGYNEQFF
DNA: TGCAGTGCTAAGGGGGGGTACAATGAGCAGTTCTTC

J: TRBJ2-7
size: NA
length: 13
V: TRBV20-1
D: NA
CDR3: CSVPAALAYEQYF
DNA: TGCAGTGTCCCGGCGGCACTAGCCTACGAGCAGTACTTC

J: TRBJ2-3
size: NA
length: 14
V: TRBV18
D: NA
CDR3: CASSLSLGTDTQYF
DNA: TGTGCCAGCTCACTATCCCTCGGCACAGATACGCAGTATTTT

J: TRBJ2-5
size: medium-sized
length: 13
V: TRBV7-2
D: NA
CDR3: CASSSYLEETQYF
DNA: TGTGCCAGCAGCTCCTACTTGGAAGAGACCCAGTACTTC

J: TRBJ2-5
size: NA
length: 13
V: TRBV12-3/TRBV12-4
D: NA
CDR3: CASSPTRTALEYF
DNA: TGTGCCAGCAGTCCCACAAGGACTGCTTTGGAGTACTTC

J: TRBJ2-7
size: NA
length: 13
V: TRBV27
D: NA
CDR3: CASSSSGVHEQYF
DNA: TGTGCCAGCAGTTCTTCAGGGGTCCACGAGCAGTACTTC

J: TRBJ1-6
size: NA
length: 16
V: TRBV6-1
D: NA
CDR3: CASSEGPWNYNSPLHF
DNA: TGTGCCAGCAGTGAGGGTCCGTGGAACTATAATTCACCCCTCCACTTT

J: TRBJ1-2
size: few
length: 13
V: TRBV28
D: TRBD1
CDR3: CASSSQGTGLDTF
DNA: TGTGCCAGCAGCTCACAAGGGACAGGGTTGGACACCTTC

J: TRBJ2-7
size: many
length: 16
V: TRBV10-3
D: TRBD1
CDR3: CAISESGPGGYYEQYF
DNA: TGTGCCATCAGTGAGTCAGGGCCAGGGGGATATTACGAGCAGTACTTC

J: TRBJ2-5
size: NA
length: 17
V: TRBV5-1
D: NA
CDR3: CASSLGLAQHLQETQYF
DNA: TGCGCCAGCAGCTTGGGTCTGGCCCAACACCTTCAAGAGACCCAGTACTTC

J: TRBJ2-1
size: large
length: 16
V: TRBV7-8
D: TRBD2
CDR3: CASSLGYRGAYNEQFF
DNA: TGTGCCAGCAGCTTAGGTTACCGGGGGGCCTACAATGAGCAGTTCTTC

J: TRBJ2-1
size: NA
length: 17
V: TRBV5-1
D: NA
CDR3: CASSSGPVDSLYNEQFF
DNA: TGCGCCAGCAGCTCCGGGCCCGTTGACAGCCTCTACAATGAGCAGTTCTTC

J: TRBJ2-1
size: NA
length: 15
V: TRBV5-1
D: NA
CDR3: CASSLYTDRGNEQFF
DNA: TGCGCCAGCAGCTTGTACACGGATAGGGGCAATGAGCAGTTCTTC

J: TRBJ1-2
size: NA
length: 11
V: TRBV3-1
D: NA
CDR3: CASSSGYGYTF
DNA: TGTGCCAGCAGTTCGGGCTATGGCTACACCTTC

J: TRBJ2-7
size: few
length: 17
V: TRBV27
D: TRBD2
CDR3: CASSTGLAGVETYEQYF
DNA: TGTGCCAGCAGTACTGGACTAGCGGGAGTAGAGACCTACGAGCAGTACTTC

J: TRBJ2-5
size: large
length: 14
V: TRBV6-1
D: NA
CDR3: CASSEHGARETQYF
DNA: TGTGCCAGCAGTGAACATGGGGCTCGAGAGACCCAGTACTTC

J: TRBJ2-7
size: NA
length: 11
V: TRBV7-2
D: NA
CDR3: CASISYYEQYF
DNA: TGTGCCAGCATCTCATACTACGAGCAGTACTTC

J: TRBJ2-5
size: few
length: 13
V: TRBV19
D: NA
CDR3: CASSTGTSGTQYF
DNA: TGTGCCAGTAGTACCGGGACTTCGGGGACCCAGTACTTC

J: TRBJ1-6
size: NA
length: 14
V: TRBV7-6
D: TRBD1
CDR3: CASSSSTGASPLHF
DNA: TGTGCCAGCAGCTCCTCGACAGGGGCATCACCCCTCCACTTT

J: TRBJ2-3
size: few
length: 16
V: TRBV12-3/TRBV12-4
D: TRBD2
CDR3: CASSRRLAGSTDTQYF
DNA: TGTGCCAGCAGCCGAAGACTAGCGGGTTCCACAGATACGCAGTATTTT

J: TRBJ1-2
size: few
length: 13
V: TRBV6-5
D: NA
CDR3: CASSYDSNYGYTF
DNA: TGTGCCAGCAGTTACGACAGTAACTATGGCTACACCTTC

J: TRBJ2-2
size: NA
length: 12
V: TRBV19
D: NA
CDR3: CASWKGAGELFF
DNA: TGTGCCAGCTGGAAGGGAGCCGGGGAGCTGTTTTTT

J: TRBJ2-6
size: large
length: 14
V: TRBV19
D: NA
CDR3: CASRTVAGANVLTF
DNA: TGTGCCAGTAGAACGGTAGCTGGGGCCAACGTCCTGACTTTC

J: TRBJ2-3
size: NA
length: 16
V: TRBV6-5
D: TRBD2
CDR3: CASSFFLAGGTDTQYF
DNA: TGTGCCAGCAGTTTCTTCCTAGCGGGAGGCACAGATACGCAGTATTTT

J: TRBJ2-1
size: once
length: 12
V: TRBV5-1
D: TRBD1
CDR3: CASSLRGLEQFF
DNA: TGCGCCAGCAGCTTGAGGGGGCTAGAGCAGTTCTTC

J: TRBJ2-1
size: NA
length: 15
V: TRBV7-3
D: NA
CDR3: CASSLVGKNYNEQFF
DNA: TGTGCCAGCAGCTTAGTGGGGAAAAACTACAATGAGCAGTTCTTC

J: TRBJ1-1
size: NA
length: 14
V: TRBV20-1
D: TRBD1
CDR3: CSARVGTGDTEAFF
DNA: TGCAGTGCTAGAGTGGGGACAGGGGACACTGAAGCTTTCTTT

J: TRBJ2-1
size: many
length: 13
V: TRBV27
D: NA
CDR3: CASSLGGFGEQFF
DNA: TGTGCCAGCAGTCTTGGGGGGTTTGGTGAGCAGTTCTTC

J: TRBJ2-2
size: NA
length: 19
V: TRBV20-1
D: NA
CDR3: CSARDPHQPGLANTGELFF
DNA: TGCAGTGCTAGAGACCCCCATCAGCCCGGCCTCGCGAACACCGGGGAGCTGTTTTTT